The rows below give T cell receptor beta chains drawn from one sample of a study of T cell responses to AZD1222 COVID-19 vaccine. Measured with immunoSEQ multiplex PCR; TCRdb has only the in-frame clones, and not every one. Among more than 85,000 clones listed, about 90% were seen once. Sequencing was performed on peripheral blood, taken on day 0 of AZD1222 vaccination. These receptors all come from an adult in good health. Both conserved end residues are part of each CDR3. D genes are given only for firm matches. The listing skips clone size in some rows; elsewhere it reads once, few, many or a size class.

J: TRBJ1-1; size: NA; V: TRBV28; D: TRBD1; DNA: TGTGCCAGCAGTCCAGGACAGGGTTGGAACACTGAAGCTTTCTTT; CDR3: CASSPGQGWNTEAFF
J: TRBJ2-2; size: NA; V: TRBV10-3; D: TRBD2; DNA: TGTGCCATGAGTAGGACTAGCGGGAACACCGGGGAGCTGTTTTTT; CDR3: CAMSRTSGNTGELFF
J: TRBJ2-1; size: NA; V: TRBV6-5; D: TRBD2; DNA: TGTGCCAGCAGTACGGGGGGGAGGCAGTTCTTC; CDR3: CASSTGGRQFF
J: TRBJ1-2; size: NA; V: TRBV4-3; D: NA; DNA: TGCGCCAGCAGCCAAGATCGTTTATTAGGGGCTGTCAACTATGGCTACACCTTC; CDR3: CASSQDRLLGAVNYGYTF
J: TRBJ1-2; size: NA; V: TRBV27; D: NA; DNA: TGTGCCAGCAGTTTAAAAGGACGGAATTATGGCTACACCTTC; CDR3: CASSLKGRNYGYTF
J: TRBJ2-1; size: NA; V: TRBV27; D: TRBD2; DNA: TGTGCCAGCAGTTTTCTCGTTGGCGGGAGGTCCGATGAGCAGTTCTTC; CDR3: CASSFLVGGRSDEQFF
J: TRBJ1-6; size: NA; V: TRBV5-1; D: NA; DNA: TGCGCCAGCAGCTCCGGAGGGACATCTTCACCCCTCCACTTT; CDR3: CASSSGGTSSPLHF
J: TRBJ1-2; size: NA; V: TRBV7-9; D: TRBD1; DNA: TGTGCCAGCAGCTCCCGGGACAGAGGTGGTGGCTACACCTTC; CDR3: CASSSRDRGGGYTF
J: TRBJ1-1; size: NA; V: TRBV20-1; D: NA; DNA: TGCAGTGGGGTCAGGACGGAGGAAGCTTTCTTT; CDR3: CSGVRTEEAFF
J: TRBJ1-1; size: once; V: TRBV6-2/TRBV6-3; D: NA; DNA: TGTGCCAGCAGTGGATCTGGGGGCACTGAAGCTTTCTTT; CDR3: CASSGSGGTEAFF
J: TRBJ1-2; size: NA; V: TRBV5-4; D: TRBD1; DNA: TGTGCCAGCAGCTTGGACGTAGGGGGCCGCTATGGCTACACCTTC; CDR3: CASSLDVGGRYGYTF
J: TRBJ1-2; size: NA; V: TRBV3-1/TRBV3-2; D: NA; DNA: TGTGCCAGCAGCCAATACGACAGGAACTATGGCTACACCTTC; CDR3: CASSQYDRNYGYTF
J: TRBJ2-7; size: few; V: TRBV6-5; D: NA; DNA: TGTGCCAGCAGTTACTATCCGGGACGGGGGGAGCAGTACTTC; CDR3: CASSYYPGRGEQYF
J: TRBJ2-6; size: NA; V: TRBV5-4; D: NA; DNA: TGTGCCAGCAGCTCGACACCCTCTGGGGCCAACGTCCTGACTTTC; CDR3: CASSSTPSGANVLTF
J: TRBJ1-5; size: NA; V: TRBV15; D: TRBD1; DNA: TGTGCCACCAGCAGAGGACAGGGGGCCCGTAGCAATCAGCCCCAGCATTTT; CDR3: CATSRGQGARSNQPQHF
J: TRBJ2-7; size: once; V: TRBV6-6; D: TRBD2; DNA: TGTGCCAGCAGTTCTCCGACTAGCGGTTACGAGCAGTACTTC; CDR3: CASSSPTSGYEQYF
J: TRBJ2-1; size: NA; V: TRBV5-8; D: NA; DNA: TGTGCCAGCAGTACCGGCCGGGTCTTAGCCTACAATGAGCAGTTCTTC; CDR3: CASSTGRVLAYNEQFF
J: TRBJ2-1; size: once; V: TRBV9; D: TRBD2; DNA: TGTGCCAGCAGGGCGACTAGCGGGGGAGACAATGAGCAGTTCTTC; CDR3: CASRATSGGDNEQFF
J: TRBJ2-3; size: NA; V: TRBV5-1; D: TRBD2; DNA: TGCGCCAGCAGCGAGGGACTAGCGGGGGCACCACGCTATACGCAGTATTTT; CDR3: CASSEGLAGAPRYTQYF
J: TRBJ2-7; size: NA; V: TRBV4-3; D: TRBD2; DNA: TGCGCCAGCAGCCAAGATGGGACTAGCGGGATACAGTACTTC; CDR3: CASSQDGTSGIQYF
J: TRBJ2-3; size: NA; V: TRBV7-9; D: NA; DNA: TGTGCCAGCAGCCCCCGGGACACAGATACGCAGTATTTT; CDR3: CASSPRDTDTQYF
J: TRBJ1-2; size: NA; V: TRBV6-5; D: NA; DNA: TGTGCCAGCAGAACCACGTACTATGGCTACACCTTC; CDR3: CASRTTYYGYTF
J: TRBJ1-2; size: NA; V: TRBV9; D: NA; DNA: TGTGCCAGCAGCGCCAGGGATGGCTACACCTTC; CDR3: CASSARDGYTF
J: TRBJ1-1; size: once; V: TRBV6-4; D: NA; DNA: TGTGCCAGCAGTGATGGGGGGCTCACTGAAGCTTTCTTT; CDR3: CASSDGGLTEAFF
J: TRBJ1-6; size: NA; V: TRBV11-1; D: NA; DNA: TGTGCCAGCAGCAAACAGGATAATTCACCCCTCCACTTT; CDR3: CASSKQDNSPLHF
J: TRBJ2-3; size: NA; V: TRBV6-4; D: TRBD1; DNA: TGTGCCAGCAGTAAGACAGGGGATGGTACAGATACGCAGTATTTT; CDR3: CASSKTGDGTDTQYF
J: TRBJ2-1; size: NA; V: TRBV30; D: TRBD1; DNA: TGTGCCTGGACCCAGGGGGTTCTTTCGGAATCCTACAATGAGCAGTTCTTC; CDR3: CAWTQGVLSESYNEQFF
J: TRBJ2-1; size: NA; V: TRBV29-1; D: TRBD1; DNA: TGCAGCGTTGTGGTACAGGGGCTGGGGGTTTACAATGAGCAGTTCTTC; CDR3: CSVVVQGLGVYNEQFF
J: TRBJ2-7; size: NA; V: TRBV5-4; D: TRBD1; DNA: TGTGCCAGCAGCCGTGACAGGGGCGAGCAGTACTTC; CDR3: CASSRDRGEQYF
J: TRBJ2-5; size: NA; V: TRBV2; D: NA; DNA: TGTGCCAGCAGTGCCCGACTGGCCCAAGAGACCCAGTACTTC; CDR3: CASSARLAQETQYF
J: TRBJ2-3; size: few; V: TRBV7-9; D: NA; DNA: TGTGCCAGCAGCTCTAAAGGACAGGATACGCAGTATTTT; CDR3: CASSSKGQDTQYF
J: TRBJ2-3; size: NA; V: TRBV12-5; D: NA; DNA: TGTGCTAGTGGTTTCGAGATTTCGGCAGATACGCAGTATTTT; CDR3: CASGFEISADTQYF
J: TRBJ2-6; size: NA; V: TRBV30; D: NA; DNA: TGTGCCTGGACTCGGGGAAGGTTAGGCTCTGGGGCCAACGTCCTGACTTTC; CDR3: CAWTRGRLGSGANVLTF
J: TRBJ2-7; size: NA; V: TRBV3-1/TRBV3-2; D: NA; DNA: TGTGCCAGCAGCCAAGACCCCTCGGCGTACGACGAGCAGTACTTC; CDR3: CASSQDPSAYDEQYF
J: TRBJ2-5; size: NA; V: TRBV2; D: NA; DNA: TGTGCCAGCAGTGTCAACAGCCCCCAAGAGACCCAGTACTTC; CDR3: CASSVNSPQETQYF
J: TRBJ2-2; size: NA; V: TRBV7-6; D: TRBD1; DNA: TGTGCCAGCAGCACCAACAGGGGGAACACCGGGGAGCTGTTTTTT; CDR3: CASSTNRGNTGELFF
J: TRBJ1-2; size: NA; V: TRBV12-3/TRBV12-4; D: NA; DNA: TGTGCCACCCGAATCGGGTATGGCTACACCTTC; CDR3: CATRIGYGYTF
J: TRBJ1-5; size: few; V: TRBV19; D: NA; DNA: TGTGCCAGTAGTATTAGCCAGACCTATCAGCCCCAGCATTTT; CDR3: CASSISQTYQPQHF
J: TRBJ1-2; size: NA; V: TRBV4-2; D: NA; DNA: TGTGCCAGCAGCCAAACACAGCTGAACTATGGCTACACCTTC; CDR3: CASSQTQLNYGYTF
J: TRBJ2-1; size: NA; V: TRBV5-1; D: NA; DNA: TGCGCCAGCAGCTTATCCACACTCCGTACCTCTTACAATGAGCAGTTCTTC; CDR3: CASSLSTLRTSYNEQFF
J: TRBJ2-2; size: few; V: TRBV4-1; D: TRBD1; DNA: TGCGCCAGCAGCCAAGATTATAGGACAGGGTACACCGGGGAGCTGTTTTTT; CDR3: CASSQDYRTGYTGELFF
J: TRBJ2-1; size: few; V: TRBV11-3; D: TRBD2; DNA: TGTGCCAGCAGCCCCTATACCTCACTAGCGGGGAACTACAATGAGCAGTTCTTC; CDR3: CASSPYTSLAGNYNEQFF
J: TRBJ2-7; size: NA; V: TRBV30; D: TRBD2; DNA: TGTGCCTGGGCCCGACTAGCGGGAGGCTACGAGCAGTACTTC; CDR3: CAWARLAGGYEQYF
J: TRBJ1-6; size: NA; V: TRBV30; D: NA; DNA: TGTGCCTGGAGTACAGAACCCACAACGAATTCACCCCTCCACTTT; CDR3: CAWSTEPTTNSPLHF
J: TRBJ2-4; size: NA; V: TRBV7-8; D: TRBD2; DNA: TGTGCCAGCAGCTTTAGCGGGAGAGGCATTCAGTACTTC; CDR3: CASSFSGRGIQYF
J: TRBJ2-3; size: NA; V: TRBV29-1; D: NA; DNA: TGCAGCGTTGCGGACAGTCCAATATCTAGGGAAGATACGCAGTATTTT; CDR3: CSVADSPISREDTQYF
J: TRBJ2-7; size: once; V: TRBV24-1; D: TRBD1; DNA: TGTGCCACCAGTGCGACAGGGGGGGACGAGCAGTACTTC; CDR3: CATSATGGDEQYF
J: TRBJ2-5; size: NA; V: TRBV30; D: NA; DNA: TGTGCCTGGAGGACGGGGACGGTCCTCCAAGAGACCCAGTACTTC; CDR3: CAWRTGTVLQETQYF
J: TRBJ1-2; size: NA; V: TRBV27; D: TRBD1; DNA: TGTGCCAGCAGTTTCAGGGGGGTTGAGAACTATGGCTACACCTTC; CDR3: CASSFRGVENYGYTF
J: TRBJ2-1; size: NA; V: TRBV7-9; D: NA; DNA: TGTGCCAGCAGCTCGACAGAATACAATGAGCAGTTCTTC; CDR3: CASSSTEYNEQFF
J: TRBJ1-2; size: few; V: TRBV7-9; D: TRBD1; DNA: TGTGCCAGCAGCCCTCGTCGGGGGACCGGGACAGAGGGCTACACCTTC; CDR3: CASSPRRGTGTEGYTF
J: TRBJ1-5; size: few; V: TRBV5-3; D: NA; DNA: TGTGCCAGGACGACAGGATGCAATCAGCCCCAGCATTTT; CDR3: CARTTGCNQPQHF
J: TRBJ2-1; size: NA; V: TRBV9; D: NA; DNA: TGTGCCAGCACCTCCGCCAGGGCGCACAATGAGCAGTTCTTC; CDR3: CASTSARAHNEQFF